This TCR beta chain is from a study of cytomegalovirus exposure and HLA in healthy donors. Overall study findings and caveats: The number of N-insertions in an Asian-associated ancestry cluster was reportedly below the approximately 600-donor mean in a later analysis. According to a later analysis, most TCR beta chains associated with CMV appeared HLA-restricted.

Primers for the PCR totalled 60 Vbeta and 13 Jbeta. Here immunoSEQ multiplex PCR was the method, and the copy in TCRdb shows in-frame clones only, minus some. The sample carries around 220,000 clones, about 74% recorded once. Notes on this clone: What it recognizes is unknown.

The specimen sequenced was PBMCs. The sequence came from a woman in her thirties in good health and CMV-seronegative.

DNA for the CDR3: TGCAGCGTTGAAAGCCCCGAGGGCTACACCTTC. Translation: CSVESPEGYTF. V and J are TRBV29-1 and TRBJ1-2; D is undetermined. Germline-derived CDR1 and CDR2 are SQVTM and ANQGSEA. The CDR3 contains 11 residues. Trimming shortened V by 2 bases and J by 8 bases, and 9 bases separated the two germline ends.